Listed below are T cell receptor beta chains from one sample, sequenced in a study of blood T cell repertoires in COVID-19. The method was immunoSEQ multiplex PCR; TCRdb's version includes in-frame clones alone and lacks a portion of them. Of 50,000 to 70,000 clones listed, around 84% are singletons. The material sequenced was peripheral blood. Receptors originate from a man in his forties or fifties with active COVID-19. Both conserved end residues are trimmed from each CDR3. A D gene is named only where the DNA matches it firmly.

cdr3_length	v_call	d_call	j_call	cdr3_aa
12	TRBV21-1	.	TRBJ1-6	ASPPGDRVSPLH
10	TRBV13	TRBD1	TRBJ1-2	ASSFTGAGYT
15	TRBV24-1	TRBD1	TRBJ1-2	ATSDSATGASGYGYT
11	TRBV6-5	TRBD1	TRBJ1-2	ASSQDRVTGYT
13	TRBV19	.	TRBJ1-5	ASSMSMVSNQPQH
11	TRBV28	.	TRBJ2-4	ASSSPPGNIQY
17	TRBV5-1	TRBD2	TRBJ2-7	ASSLAAGLAGLSSYEQY
11	TRBV5-8	.	TRBJ1-1	ASLWGRNTEAF
12	TRBV11-2	TRBD2	TRBJ2-5	ASREAGGQETQY
12	TRBV19	TRBD1	TRBJ2-3	ASSIAGGTDTQY
14	TRBV29-1	TRBD2	TRBJ2-3	SVAQRLAASTDTQY
11	TRBV12-5	TRBD1	TRBJ2-7	ASGSDRGYEQY
14	TRBV5-6	TRBD2	TRBJ2-2	ASSVAGGLITGELF
12	TRBV18	TRBD1	TRBJ2-5	ASSPYRGQETQY
15	TRBV2	TRBD1	TRBJ1-1	ASKGGSDRGMNTEAF
11	TRBV2	TRBD1	TRBJ2-1	ASSGTGGGEQF
14	TRBV4-2	TRBD1	TRBJ2-2	ASSPRDRGRPGELF
12	TRBV6-6	.	TRBJ2-1	ASSWAGSSNEQF
14	TRBV18	.	TRBJ2-1	ASSPPGKAGYNEQF
15	TRBV19	.	TRBJ1-1	ASSAYPGRFQGAEAF
14	TRBV7-2	TRBD1	TRBJ1-1	ASRYRDRGPNTEAF
12	TRBV3-1/TRBV3-2	TRBD1	TRBJ1-5	ASSQGQGNQPQH
13	TRBV5-1	.	TRBJ2-5	ASSSWTGRGETQY
14	TRBV4-1	.	TRBJ2-2	ASSPRTSGLTGELF
13	TRBV2	TRBD2	TRBJ2-1	ASSEAAGAYNEQF
15	TRBV5-1	TRBD2	TRBJ2-1	ASSPTTLAGTNNEQF
15	TRBV15	TRBD2	TRBJ2-5	ATSHGANPSGGETQY
12	TRBV5-4	TRBD1	TRBJ2-1	ASSLTGGEGEQF
12	TRBV6-5	TRBD1	TRBJ1-2	ASNLRQGDYGYT
11	TRBV2	.	TRBJ1-1	ASRGDNWSEAF
12	TRBV11-3	.	TRBJ2-5	ASRNNRDRETQY